The clone carrying this T cell receptor (beta chain) was seen only a few times. Its antigen is not known. TCRdb independently ran MiXCR on the reads; one entry per CDR3 protein. The repertoire consists of 680,000 or so distinct CDR3 sequences, with roughly 36% occurring once and the leading ten covering roughly 20%. This record belongs to a study of T cell repertoires in cytomegalovirus infection. Study findings and constraints: Dominating the ex vivo response were HLA-C-restricted CMV-specific TCR beta clonotypes.

This CDR3 spans 14 amino acids. V shed 5 bases and J 5 bases; nucleotides not matched to a gene: 8. The receptor was derived from a human donor in good health (CMV status not recorded). Some clones in this sample may be carry-over from other donors' samples. The input for sequencing was cultured PBMCs, taken from culture after CMV antigen stimulation. This chain connects TRBV12-3 or TRBV12-4 to TRBJ1-1; the match to TRBD1 covers 7 bases. CDR3 residues: CASSLTGFGTEAFF. The CDR3 DNA reads as TGTGCCAGCAGTCTGACAGGGTTCGGGACTGAAGCTTTCTTT.